The 27 T cell receptor beta chains below were found in one sample sequenced in a study of T cell responses to AZD1222 COVID-19 vaccine (dated by TCRdb to about 2021). Receptors were amplified or captured by the immunoSEQ multiplex PCR assay. The source is immuneACCESS, and TCRdb retained only in-frame sequences with V and J called. Part of the clones is not carried over; for the studies checked, unresolved V genes explain less than half of this, and the remainder is unexplained. Within this sample are approximately 80,000 clones, with around 80% of them counted one time only. The ten largest clones capture 22% of the sample. Interpreted using the paper, the time point label stands for: baseline before first vaccination. The material sequenced was peripheral blood, taken on day 0 of AZD1222 vaccination. The receptor source for this set is an adult in good health.

V usage is TRBV12-5 and J usage is TRBJ1-1; D gene ambiguous. Germline CDR1 is LGHNT and CDR2 is FRNRAP. CDR3 length: 15 amino acids. V lost 2 bases and J lost 2, with 12 bases in between. CDR3 nucleotides: TGTGCTAGTGGTTTGCTGACGCTAGGTAACACTGAAGCTTTCTTT. The encoded protein is CASGLLTLGNTEAFF.

This clone was detected once. CDR3 bases: TGTGCCAGCACAAACGATTGGATTTCACCCCTCCACTTT. Amino acid sequence: CASTNDWISPLHF. The rearrangement links TRBV12-3 or TRBV12-4 to TRBJ1-6; D remains unclear. Trimming removed 7 bases at V and 9 bases at J, with 13 bases between. This CDR3 comprises 13 residues.

J is TRBJ1-6 and V is TRBV6-4; 10 positions match TRBD1. The CDR3 runs to 14 residues. Germline V gene sequence: CDR1 MRHNA, CDR2 SNTAGT. V lost 6 bases to trimming and J lost 11 bases; unmatched junction nucleotides: 7. Here the CDR3 DNA reads TGTGCCAGCAGCGAGACAGGGGGCAGAACACCCCTCCACTTT. It yields the protein CASSETGGRTPLHF.

V gene TRBV7-9 combines with J gene TRBJ1-4, with 7 nucleotides matching TRBD1. The junction had 6 bases not matched to a gene; V was cut back by 5 bases and J by 6 bases. This CDR3 is 14 amino acids long. Germline V gene data show CDR1 as SEHNR and CDR2 as FQNEAQ (reference sequence). CDR3 coding DNA: TGTGCCAGCAGCCGAGGGGGCGCGGATGAAAAACTGTTTTTT. This codes for CASSRGGADEKLFF.

The chain carries TRBV10-2 and TRBJ2-5; D gene ambiguous. The CDR3 loop spans 12 amino acids. Germline-derived CDR1 and CDR2 are WSHSY and SAAADI. V was shortened by 6 bases and J by 5 bases, with 10 bases between the two germline ends. For the CDR3, the DNA is TGCGCCAGCAGCCCTCCAAGGGAGACCCAGTACTTC. This encodes CASSPPRETQYF.

The rearrangement joins TRBV7-2 to TRBJ2-1; 8 positions match TRBD2. Unmatched junction bases numbered 7, after V lost 1 base and J lost 8 bases. Looked up from germline, CDR1 is SGHTA and CDR2 is FQGNSA. There are 15 residues in the CDR3. CDR3 in amino acids: CASSLDSGSPYEQFF. In DNA, the CDR3 is TGTGCCAGCAGCTTAGACAGCGGGAGCCCATATGAGCAGTTCTTC.

The chain recombines TRBV9 with TRBJ1-1; a weak D match, TRBD1 (6 bases). This CDR3 spans 15 amino acids. Germline values: CDR1 SGDLS, CDR2 YYNGEE. Deletions cut 4 bases from V and 1 base from J, with 14 bases between. CDR3 residues: CASSPRGTGNTEAFF. The CDR3 DNA is TGTGCCAGCAGCCCAAGGGGGACGGGGAACACTGAAGCTTTCTTT.

The V and J genes are TRBV6-2 or TRBV6-3 and TRBJ1-5; D not resolved. The CDR3 runs to 17 residues. Trimming stripped 0 bases from V and 0 bases from J, with 12 bases between. Germline V gives CDR1 MNHEY, CDR2 SVGEGT. In nucleotides, the CDR3 is TGTGCCAGCAGTTACTCCACAGTGTATGGTAGCAATCAGCCCCAGCATTTT. This gives the protein CASSYSTVYGSNQPQHF.

This chain connects TRBV6-5 to TRBJ2-1; no reliable D call. This CDR3 comprises 13 residues. Trimming removed 6 bases from V and 3 bases from J, with 9 bases in between. Germline loops: CDR1 MNHEY, CDR2 SVGAGI. The CDR3 loop is CASRATDYNEQFF. As DNA, the CDR3 is TGTGCCAGCAGAGCTACAGACTACAATGAGCAGTTCTTC.

The CDR3 reads CAGGLAGVAEQFF. DNA of the CDR3: TGTGCCGGAGGACTAGCGGGAGTAGCTGAGCAGTTCTTC. The chain is built from TRBV6-5 and TRBJ2-1, with 13 bases that match TRBD2. V lost 11 bases to trimming and J lost 9 bases; unmatched junction nucleotides: 7. This CDR3 contains 13 residues. Germline loops: CDR1 MNHEY, CDR2 SVGAGI.

The chain is built from TRBV7-2 and TRBJ2-2; D is possibly TRBD2 (6 bases). V gave up 5 bases and J gave up 9 bases, with 19 bases separating them. Looked up from germline, CDR1 is SGHTA and CDR2 is FQGNSA. The CDR3 extends over 15 amino acids. CDR3 nucleotides: TGTGCCAGCAGCCTAACTCCAGCACGGGAGCGGGAGCTGTTTTTT. It codes for CASSLTPARERELFF.

J is TRBJ1-2 and V is TRBV6-5; weak D call: TRBD1 (6 bases). With 6 bases removed from V and 8 bases from J, the gap between germline ends came to 19 bases. The CDR3 totals 14 residues. From germline, CDR1 is MNHEY and CDR2 SVGAGI. The CDR3 DNA is TGTGCCAGCAGGATAGACAGGACCCACGGGGGCTACACCTTC. This codes for CASRIDRTHGGYTF.

As regards this clone: One end of the junction is discordant with germline, which a read error may explain. The V call is TRBV2, the J call TRBJ2-3; maybe TRBD2 (5 bases). This CDR3 is built from 15 residues. Germline CDR1 and CDR2: SNHLY and FYNNEI. CDR3 nucleotides: TGTGCCAGCAGAGGACTCCCGATCCTAACAGATGCGCAGTATTTT. Its protein is CASRGLPILTDAQYF.

The J gene is TRBJ1-2, the V gene TRBV9; D gene uncertain. In germline, CDR1 is SGDLS, CDR2 YYNGEE. The V end lost 4 bases, the J end lost 0 bases, and 7 bases lay between the germline ends. The CDR3 runs 13 residues. In nucleotides, the CDR3 is TGTGCCAGCAGCCCAGATTCTAACTATGGCTACACCTTC. This translates into CASSPDSNYGYTF.

The V gene is TRBV7-9, the J gene TRBJ2-1; 11 nucleotides match TRBD2. CDR1 is SEHNR and CDR2 is FQNEAQ in the germline V gene (reference sequence). After removal of 3 bases from V and 6 bases from J, the junction contained 4 bases not matched to a gene. The CDR3 runs 15 residues. CDR3 sequence (DNA): TGTGCCAGCAGCTTGATAGCGGGAGGGGGCAATGAGCAGTTCTTC. Protein sequence: CASSLIAGGGNEQFF.

The chain recombines TRBV3-1 (or the pseudogene TRBV3-2) with TRBJ2-5; TRBD2 agrees at 11 bases. The CDR3 spans 16 residues. The V and J ends lost 4 bases and 3 bases, in that order; junction bases with no gene match: 7. Per germline, CDR1 LGHDT and CDR2 YNNKEL (reference sequence). The CDR3 nucleotides are TGTGCCAGCAGCCCCTACCTAGCGGGGGGCGAAGAGACCCAGTACTTC. Protein sequence: CASSPYLAGGEETQYF.

The V gene is TRBV3-1 (or the pseudogene TRBV3-2), the J gene TRBJ2-5; D perhaps matches TRBD2 (5 bases). This CDR3 comprises 16 residues. The germline V gene encodes CDR1 LGHDT and CDR2 YNNKEL (reference sequence). Trimming removed 3 bases at V and 3 bases at J, with 17 bases between. CDR3 DNA: TGTGCCAGCAGCCAGATAGGGTCTCCCGGGAAAGAGACCCAGTACTTC. Translation gives CASSQIGSPGKETQYF.

The chain combines TRBV29-1 with TRBJ1-5; 7 nucleotides align to TRBD1. Germline V gives CDR1 SQVTM, CDR2 ANQGSEA. This CDR3 comprises 14 residues. Trimming took 6 bases from V and 2 from J; bases not matched to a gene: 7. CDR3: CSVVTGNGNQPQHF. CDR3 nucleotide sequence: TGCAGCGTCGTGACAGGGAACGGCAATCAGCCCCAGCATTTT.

The rearrangement uses TRBV28 and TRBJ1-5; D is unresolved. This CDR3 spans 13 amino acids. Germline V CDR1 and CDR2: MDHEN, SYDVKM. V was trimmed by 2 bases and J by 5 bases, leaving 7 bases between them. CDR3 amino acids: CASSLGSDQPQHF. The CDR3 nucleotides are TGTGCCAGCAGTTTAGGGTCAGATCAGCCCCAGCATTTT.

Concerning this clone itself: The junction shows a germline mismatch at one end, possibly a read error. The CDR3 DNA reads TGTGCCAGCTCCCCACGACAGGGCCCGCAAGAGACCCAGTACTTC. Protein: CASSPRQGPQETQYF. The chain employs TRBV18 and TRBJ2-5, with 7 bases fitting TRBD1. CDR3 length equals 15 residues. Germline V CDR1 and CDR2: KGHSH, LQKENI.

The gene calls are TRBV10-3 and TRBJ2-7; D unresolved. CDR1 ENHRY and CDR2 SYGVKD come from the germline V gene. Trimming left V 0 bases short and J 3 bases short, with 3 bases between. The CDR3 is 12 residues long. CDR3 in DNA: TGTGCCATCAGTGAGTCTCTCTACGAGCAGTACTTC. It is translated as CAISESLYEQYF.

J is TRBJ1-3 and V is TRBV14; no clear D. CDR1 is SGHDN and CDR2 is FVKESK in the germline V gene. The CDR3 runs 16 residues. V shed 3 bases and J shed 0 bases, with 12 bases lying between them. CDR3 coding DNA: TGTGCCAGCAGCCAGGGCAGGCTCAGCTCTGGAAACACCATATATTTT. Its translation is CASSQGRLSSGNTIYF.

This clone was picked up a small number of times. The chain is built from TRBV3-1 (or the pseudogene TRBV3-2) and TRBJ1-2; D gene unclear. V lost 1 base, J lost 8 bases, and 14 bases lay in between. This CDR3 spans 14 amino acids. In germline, CDR1 is LGHDT, CDR2 YNNKEL (reference sequence). DNA for the CDR3: TGTGCCAGCAGCCAAGGGTGGGGATCGGGCGGCTACACCTTC. This sequence encodes CASSQGWGSGGYTF.

In DNA, the CDR3 is TGCGCCAGCAGCCACGGACAGGGAAGCTATGGCTACACCTTC. Its protein product is CASSHGQGSYGYTF. The chain has TRBV5-1 and TRBJ1-2, with TRBD1 matching 8 bases. J was trimmed by 4 bases and V by 4 bases; bases with no gene match: 6. The CDR3 totals 14 residues. Germline V gene data show CDR1 as SGHRS and CDR2 as YFSETQ.

The chain couples TRBV28 to TRBJ1-5, with unresolved D. There are 13 residues in the CDR3. CDR1 and CDR2 (germline): MDHEN, SYDVKM. Deletions cut 6 bases from V and 4 bases from J, with 10 bases between. CDR3 protein: CASRGQTNQPQHF. The DNA for the CDR3 is TGTGCCAGCAGGGGTCAGACAAATCAGCCCCAGCATTTT.

CDR3 coding DNA: TGCGCCAGCAGCCAAGGAGGACTAGCGGTCTCCTACAATGAGCAGTTCTTC. Its translation is CASSQGGLAVSYNEQFF. The chain has TRBV4-1 and TRBJ2-1; 10 bases fit TRBD2. Germline values: CDR1 MGHRA, CDR2 YSYEKL. V lost 1 base to trimming and J lost 0 bases; unmatched junction nucleotides: 3. This CDR3 contains 17 residues.

V gene TRBV30 combines with J gene TRBJ2-1; 14 nucleotides agree with TRBD2. This CDR3 is 21 amino acids long. The trim removed 0 bases at V and 4 bases at J, leaving 17 bases unmatched. Germline CDR1 GTSNPN, CDR2 SVGIG (reference sequence). CDR3 DNA: TGTGCCTGGAGTGTAAAGGGGGGACTAGCGGGAGAAAGAGGGTCATACAATGAGCAGTTCTTC. Amino acids: CAWSVKGGLAGERGSYNEQFF.